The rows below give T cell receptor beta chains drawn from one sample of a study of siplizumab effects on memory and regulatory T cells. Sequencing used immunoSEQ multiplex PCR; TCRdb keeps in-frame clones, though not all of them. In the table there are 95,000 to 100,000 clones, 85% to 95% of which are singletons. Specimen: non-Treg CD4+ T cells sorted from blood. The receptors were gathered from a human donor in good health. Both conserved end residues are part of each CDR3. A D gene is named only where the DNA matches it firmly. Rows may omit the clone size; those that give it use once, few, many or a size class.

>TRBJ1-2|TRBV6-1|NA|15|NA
TGTGCCAGCAGTGAAGGGGGGGCAGGAGGCTATGGCTACACCTTC
CASSEGGAGGYGYTF
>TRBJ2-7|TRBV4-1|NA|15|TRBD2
TGCGCCAGCAGCCCGCCACTAGCGGGAGCGGACGAGCAGTACTTC
CASSPPLAGADEQYF
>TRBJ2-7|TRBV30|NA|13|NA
TGTGCCTGGAGTGATGAACCGTCCTACGAGCAGTACTTC
CAWSDEPSYEQYF
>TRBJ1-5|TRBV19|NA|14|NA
TGTGCCAGTAGTATCGGATCTGGCAATCAGCCCCAGCATTTT
CASSIGSGNQPQHF
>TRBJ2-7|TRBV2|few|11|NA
TGTGCCAGCAGTGGTTTCTACGAGCAGTACTTC
CASSGFYEQYF
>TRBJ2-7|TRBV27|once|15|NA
TGTGCCAGCAGTTTATCGAGGACAAACTTCTACGAGCAGTACTTC
CASSLSRTNFYEQYF
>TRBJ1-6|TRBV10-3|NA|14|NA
TGTGCCATCAGTGAGTTGGGGCACGGGTCACCCCTCCACTTT
CAISELGHGSPLHF
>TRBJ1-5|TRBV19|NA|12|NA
TGTGCCAGTAGTATATCCCTAGGGCCCCAGCATTTT
CASSISLGPQHF
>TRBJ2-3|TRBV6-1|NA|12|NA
TGTGCCAGCAGAAAACTAGGGGATACGCAGTATTTT
CASRKLGDTQYF
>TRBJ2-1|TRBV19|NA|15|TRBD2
TGTGCCAGTAGTATGGTAGCGGGAGGGAACAATGAGCAGTTCTTC
CASSMVAGGNNEQFF
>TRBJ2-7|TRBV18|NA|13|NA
TGTGCCAGCTCACCCAGGGCGTCCTACGAGCAGTACTTC
CASSPRASYEQYF
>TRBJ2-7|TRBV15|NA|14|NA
TGTGCCACCAGCAGAGATGCGGAGACCTACGAGCAGTACTTC
CATSRDAETYEQYF
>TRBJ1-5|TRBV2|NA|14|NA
TGTGCCAGCAGTGAAGGAGGGTTCAATCAGCCCCAGCATTTT
CASSEGGFNQPQHF
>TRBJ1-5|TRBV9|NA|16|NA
TGTGCCAGCAGCGAGGGTTTGGGGGGAGGCAATCAGCCCCAGCATTTT
CASSEGLGGGNQPQHF
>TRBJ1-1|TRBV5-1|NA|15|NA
TGCGCCAGCAGCTTGGCAGGGAATTCGAACACTGAAGCTTTCTTT
CASSLAGNSNTEAFF
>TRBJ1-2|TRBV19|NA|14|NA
TGTGCCAGTAACGGGGCAGGGGAATCTTTAGGCTACACCTTC
CASNGAGESLGYTF
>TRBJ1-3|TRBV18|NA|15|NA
TGTGCCAGCTCACCATCGAGCAGGGAACGAAACACCATATATTTT
CASSPSSRERNTIYF
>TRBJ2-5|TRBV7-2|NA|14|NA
TGTGCCAGCAGCTTAGCTGTAGGGCTGGAGACCCAGTACTTC
CASSLAVGLETQYF
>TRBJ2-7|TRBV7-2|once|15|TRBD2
TGTGCCAGCAGCCCTGATAGCGGGAGGTCCTACGAGCAGTACTTC
CASSPDSGRSYEQYF
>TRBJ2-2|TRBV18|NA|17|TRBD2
TGTGCCAGCTCACCACCGGGAGCGGGGGCGAACACCGGGGAGCTGTTTTTT
CASSPPGAGANTGELFF
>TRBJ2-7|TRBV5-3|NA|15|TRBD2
TGTGCCAGAAGCTTGATCGCGGGAGGGACCTACGAGCAGTACTTC
CARSLIAGGTYEQYF
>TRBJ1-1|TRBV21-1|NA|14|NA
TGTGCCAGCAGCAAAGTTGCGGGAGACACTGAAGCTTTCTTT
CASSKVAGDTEAFF
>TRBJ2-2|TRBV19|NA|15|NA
TGTGCCAGTAGTATAATGGGGGGAGCAACCGGGGAGCTGTTTTTT
CASSIMGGATGELFF
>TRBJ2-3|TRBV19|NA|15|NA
TGTGCCAGTAGTATCAGTAGGGGTACGGGGGATACGCAGTATTTT
CASSISRGTGDTQYF
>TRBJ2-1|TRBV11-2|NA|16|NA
TGTGCCAGCAGCTTGGCGGGGTCGAACTCCTACAATGAGCAGTTCTTC
CASSLAGSNSYNEQFF
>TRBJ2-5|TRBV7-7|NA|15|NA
TGTGCTAGCAGCTTAGGTGGGCCACCAGGGGAGACCCAGTACTTC
CASSLGGPPGETQYF
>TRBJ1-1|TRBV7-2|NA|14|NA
TGTGCCAGCAGCCTTGGGGGGGTGAACACTGAAGCTTTCTTT
CASSLGGVNTEAFF
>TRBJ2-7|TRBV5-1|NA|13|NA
TGCGCCAGCAGCTTGGACGGAAGCTACGAGCAGTACTTC
CASSLDGSYEQYF
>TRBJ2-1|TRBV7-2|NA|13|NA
TGTGCCAGCAGCTTAGGCTCTCTGAATGAGCAGTTCTTC
CASSLGSLNEQFF
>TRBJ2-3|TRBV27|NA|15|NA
TGTGCCAGCAGTTTAGCCCTTCGAGGGGCAGATACGCAGTATTTT
CASSLALRGADTQYF
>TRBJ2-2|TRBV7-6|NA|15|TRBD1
TGTGCCAGCAGCTCCAGACAGGGGGATGGCGGGGAGCTGTTTTTT
CASSSRQGDGGELFF
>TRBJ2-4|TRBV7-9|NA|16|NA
TGTGCCAGCAGCTTAGCGTACCAGGGGCCCAAAAACATTCAGTACTTC
CASSLAYQGPKNIQYF
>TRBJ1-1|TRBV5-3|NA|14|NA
TGTGCCAGAAGCGCTGTGTACCGGGACACGAACGCTTTCTTT
CARSAVYRDTNAFF
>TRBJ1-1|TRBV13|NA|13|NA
TGTGCCAGCAGCTTGAGGGAAAGTACTGAAGCTTTCTTT
CASSLRESTEAFF
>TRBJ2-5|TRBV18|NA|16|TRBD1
TGTGCCAGCTCACGCTACGGACAGGGGTTGAAGGAGACCCAGTACTTC
CASSRYGQGLKETQYF
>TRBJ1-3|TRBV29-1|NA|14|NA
TGCAGCGTTGTATCAGGGACCTCTGGAAACACCATATATTTT
CSVVSGTSGNTIYF
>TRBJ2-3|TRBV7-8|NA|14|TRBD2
TGTGCCAGCAGCTTAGAAGCGGGGACAGATACGCAGTATTTT
CASSLEAGTDTQYF
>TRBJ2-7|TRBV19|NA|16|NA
TGTGCCAGTAGTCCTCGGGACCTTATAAGCTCCTACGAGCAGTACTTC
CASSPRDLISSYEQYF
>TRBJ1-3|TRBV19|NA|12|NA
TGTGCCACAAATTCTGGCGGAAACACCATATATTTT
CATNSGGNTIYF
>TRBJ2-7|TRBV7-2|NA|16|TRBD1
TGTGCCAGCACCCTAGGCGGGACAGGGACCCAATACGAGCAGTACTTC
CASTLGGTGTQYEQYF
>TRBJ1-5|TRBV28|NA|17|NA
TGTGCCAGCAAGTCGGCTATGTTGAAGGATAGCAATCAGCCCCAGCATTTT
CASKSAMLKDSNQPQHF
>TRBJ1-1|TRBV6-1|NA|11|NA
TGTGCCAGCAGCCTGGGAAAAAGGGCTTTCTTT
CASSLGKRAFF
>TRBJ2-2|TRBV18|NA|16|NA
TGTGCCACCACTCAGGCCAGGGTAGAGAACACCGGGGAGCTGTTTTTT
CATTQARVENTGELFF
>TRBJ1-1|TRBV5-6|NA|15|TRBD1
TGTGCCAGCAGCTTGTTCCAGGGGGCAATAACTGAAGCTTTCTTT
CASSLFQGAITEAFF
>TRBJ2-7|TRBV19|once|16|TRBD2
TGTGCCAGTAGCAAGACTAGCGGGAGAACTTTTTACGAGCAGTACTTC
CASSKTSGRTFYEQYF
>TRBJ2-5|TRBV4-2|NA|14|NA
TGTGCCAGCAGCAAAGGGGGGATCCAAGAGACCCAGTACTTC
CASSKGGIQETQYF